The entry that follows covers one TCR beta chain sequence. The antigen remains unidentified. In germline, CDR1 is LGHNA, CDR2 YSLEER. Trimming cost V 4 bases and J 2 bases, with 6 bases left between them. CDR3 length equals 14 residues. This record belongs to a study of graft-versus-host responses after intestinal transplantation. Sequenced by immunoSEQ multiplex PCR; TCRdb stores in-frame clones only, minus some. The profile shows tens of thousands of clones, 91% of them singletons. This sequence joins TRBV4-3 and TRBJ1-6; D remains unclear. The source material was unstimulated CD8+ T cells sorted from spleen or lymph node cells, sampled before intestinal transplant. This TCR derives from a human donor who received an intestinal transplant. The CDR3 here is CASSPQTYNSPLHF. CDR3 in DNA: TGCGCCAGCAGCCCGCAGACCTATAATTCACCCCTCCACTTT.